This TCR beta chain emerged from a study of shared clonotypes between healthy human individuals (TCRdb year 2020). As for the study more broadly: The cohort included three men and a couple of women between 18 and 49 years of age. Each donor's leukapheresis produced roughly between roughly 0.85 and 10 billion PBMCs. To estimate repertoire size and how much clonotypes are shared between individuals, the study performed deep sequencing of blood TCR repertoires from about five healthy adults. To increase sequencing depth and limit assay-specific biases, TCR repertoire library preparation and sequencing were carried out by different laboratories using diverse techniques.

The germline V gene provides CDR1 SGHAT and CDR2 FQNNGV. From its cysteine to its phenylalanine, the CDR3 spans 13 amino acids. Left in the record is the CDR3 DNA by itself, 39 bases read in frame from the first base. A distance of 5 bases separates the germline ends of V and J, which lose 1 base and 2 bases respectively. Using the deep immunoSEQ assay, multiplex PCR amplified TCR CDR3 regions from genomic DNA. Extracted genomic DNA from each cell subset was spread evenly across all wells of several immunoSEQ 96-well plates, with each plate serving as a replicate. Each replicate PCR for unsorted PBMC received roughly 300 ng genomic DNA, equal to 30,000 to 35,000 T cell genomes. Unsorted PBMC genomic DNA was sequenced across ten immunoSEQ deep assay plates. The purified libraries were quantified using a Qubit 3.0 fluorometer, sized with a Bioanalyzer 2100, and then quantified again using the KAPA Library Quantification kit. Every immunoSEQ 96-well plate was sequenced on a separate single-read 150-cycle Illumina NextSeq 550 flow cell. On the authors' methods: Because the immunoSEQ output held only junctional sequences and lacked quality scores, the filtering could not match the filtering applied to full-length reads. Sequences were annotated with PyIR, a Python wrapper for IgBLAST v1.9, and V/J genes and CDR3 were assigned using IMGT germline references. Reads were removed for weak V/J assignments (E-value above 1e-6), missing CDR3, stop codons, out-of-frame junctions, or ambiguous translated residues. V3J clonotypes were defined as sequences sharing an identical inferred V gene, J gene, and CDR3 amino acid sequence. To compute the percentage overlap between repertoires, the number of shared unique clonotypes was divided by the size of the smaller repertoire. Repertoire richness was assessed with RTK rarefaction, the Chao1 estimator, and Recon v2.1 estimates of unobserved clonotypes. TCRdb obtained this table from immuneACCESS and retained in-frame rearrangements with V and J assigned. These tables miss some clones; where compared with another copy, unresolved V genes account for less than half of the shortfall, and the remainder is unexplained. V, J and clone size are taken as reported in that table, and D and trimming were inferred from the DNA itself. The sample contains more than 400,000 clones, 70% to 85% of them found a single time. Clones ranked in the top ten supply around 11% of the sample.

The donors were healthy, HIV-negative adults who had no recently reported acute infections or vaccinations. Every donor was a Caucasian adult residing in Nashville, Tennessee, USA. For unsorted samples, 80 million to 100 million PBMCs were counted, and genomic DNA was extracted using the QIAamp DNA Blood Mini kit. Blood was obtained by leukapheresis, after which PBMCs were separated by Ficoll-Histopaque density gradient centrifugation and cryopreserved in liquid nitrogen vapor phase. The paper as a whole reports these results and caveats: Because the study included a small number of donors, the genetic and exposure-history diversity represented was limited. Pairwise subsampling led to the expectation that sequencing depth would affect the degree of clonotype sharing among donors. Sampling was restricted to blood, and TCR repertoires in tissues likely differ from the TCR repertoires found in blood.

A remark on this clone: Its antigen is not yet known. Per-base quality was not reported, and no clone a single base away is much larger than it.

The chain couples TRBV11-2 to TRBJ1-2, with the D gene too uncertain to name. Input material: PBMCs. This TCR derives from a woman aged 40-49 years in good health. Some clones in this sample may be carry-over from other donors' samples. The DNA reads TGTGCCAGCAGCTTAGGACAAAACTATGGCTACACCTTC. It translates as CASSLGQNYGYTF.